A single sample gave rise to the 2 T cell receptor beta chains below, sequenced in a study of cytomegalovirus exposure and HLA in healthy donors. Primers: 60 Vbeta forward and 13 Jbeta reverse. Measured with immunoSEQ multiplex PCR; TCRdb has only the in-frame clones, and not every one. The sample has 200,000 to 250,000 clones, more than 60% seen once. The sample taken for sequencing was PBMCs. These receptors all come from a woman aged 60 to 75 in good health and CMV-seropositive.

The chain is built from TRBV9 and TRBJ2-6, with a possible D match to TRBD2 (6 bases). Per germline, CDR1 SGDLS and CDR2 YYNGEE. V was pared by 4 bases and J by 0 bases, with 14 bases between. There are 17 residues in the CDR3. CDR3 bases: TGTGCCAGCAGCTTAGGGACTGGCAGCTCTGGGGCCAACGTCCTGACTTTC. The encoded protein is CASSLGTGSSGANVLTF.

The chain is built from TRBV6-1 and TRBJ1-2, with D perhaps TRBD1 (6 bases). V gave up 6 bases and J gave up 4 bases, with 12 bases separating them. CDR1 MNHNS and CDR2 SASEGT come from the germline V gene. The CDR3 contains 13 residues. CDR3 bases: TGTGCCAGCAGAGGACAGTCGGGCTATGGCTACACCTTC. Its protein product is CASRGQSGYGYTF.